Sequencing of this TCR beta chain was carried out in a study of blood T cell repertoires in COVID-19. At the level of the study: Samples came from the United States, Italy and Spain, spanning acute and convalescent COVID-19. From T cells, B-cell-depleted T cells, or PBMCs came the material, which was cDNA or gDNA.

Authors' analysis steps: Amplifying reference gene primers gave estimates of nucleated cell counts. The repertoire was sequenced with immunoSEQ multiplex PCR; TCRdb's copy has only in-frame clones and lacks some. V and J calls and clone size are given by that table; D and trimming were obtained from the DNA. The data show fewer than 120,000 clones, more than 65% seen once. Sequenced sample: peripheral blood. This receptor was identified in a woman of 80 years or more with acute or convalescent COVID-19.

This CDR3 is CSFTAGRNTEAFF. The CDR3 DNA is TGCAGCTTCACCGCGGGCAGGAACACTGAAGCTTTCTTT. V is TRBV29-1 and J is TRBJ1-1; D gene ambiguous. Germline V gene data show CDR1 as SQVTM and CDR2 as ANQGSEA. The CDR3 is 13 amino acids. The V end lost 8 bases, the J end lost 1 base, and 14 bases lay between the germline ends.